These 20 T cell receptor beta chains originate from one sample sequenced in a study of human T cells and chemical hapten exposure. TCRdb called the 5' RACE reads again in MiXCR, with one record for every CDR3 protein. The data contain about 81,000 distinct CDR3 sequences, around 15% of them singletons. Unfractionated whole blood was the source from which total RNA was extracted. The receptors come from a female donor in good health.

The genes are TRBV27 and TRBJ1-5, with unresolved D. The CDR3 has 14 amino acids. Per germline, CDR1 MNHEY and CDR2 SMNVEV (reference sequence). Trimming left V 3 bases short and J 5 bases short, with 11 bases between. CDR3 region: CASSFSNSYQPQHF. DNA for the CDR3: TGTGCCAGCAGTTTTTCCAACAGTTATCAGCCCCAGCATTTT.

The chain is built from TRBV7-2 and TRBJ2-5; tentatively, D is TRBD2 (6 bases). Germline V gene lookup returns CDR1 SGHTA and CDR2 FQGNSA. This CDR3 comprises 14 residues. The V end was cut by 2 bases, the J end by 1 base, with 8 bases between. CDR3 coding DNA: TGTGCCAGCAGCTTAATGCGGGGCCAAGAGACCCAGTACTTC. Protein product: CASSLMRGQETQYF.

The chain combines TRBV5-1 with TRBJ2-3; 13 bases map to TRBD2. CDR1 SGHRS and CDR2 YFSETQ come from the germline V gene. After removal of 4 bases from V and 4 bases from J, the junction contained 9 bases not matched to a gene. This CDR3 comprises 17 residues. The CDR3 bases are TGCGCCAGCAGCCTAAGCCGGACTAGCGGGAGTGCAGATACGCAGTATTTT. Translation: CASSLSRTSGSADTQYF.

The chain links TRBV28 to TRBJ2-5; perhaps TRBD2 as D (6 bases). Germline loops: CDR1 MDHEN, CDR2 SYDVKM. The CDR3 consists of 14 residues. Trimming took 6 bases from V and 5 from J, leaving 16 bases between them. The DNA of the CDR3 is TGTGCCAGCAGGCCCGGGACTCTCGGGGAGACCCAGTACTTC. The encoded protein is CASRPGTLGETQYF.

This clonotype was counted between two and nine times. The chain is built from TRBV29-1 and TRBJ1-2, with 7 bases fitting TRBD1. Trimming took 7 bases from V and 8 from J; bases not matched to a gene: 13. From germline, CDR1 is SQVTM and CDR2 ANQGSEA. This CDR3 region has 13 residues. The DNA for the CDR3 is TGCAGCGCAGGACTGGACAGGCAGAGCGGCTACACCTTC. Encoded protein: CSAGLDRQSGYTF.

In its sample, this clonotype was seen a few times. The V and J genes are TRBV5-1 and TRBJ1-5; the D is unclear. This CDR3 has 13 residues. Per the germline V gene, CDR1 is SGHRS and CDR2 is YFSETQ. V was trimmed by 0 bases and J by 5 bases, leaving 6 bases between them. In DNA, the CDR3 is TGCGCCAGCAGCTTGGGAGCCGATCAGCCCCAGCATTTT. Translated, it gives CASSLGADQPQHF.

CDR3 sequence: CASSPSFADSGGGYGYTF. The CDR3 region has the DNA TGTGCCAGCAGCCCCTCTTTTGCGGACAGCGGAGGTGGCTATGGCTACACCTTC. The chain is built from TRBV7-2 and TRBJ1-2, with D possibly being TRBD1 (6 bases). Trimming shortened V by 5 bases and J by 4 bases, and 26 bases separated the two germline ends. CDR1 SGHTA and CDR2 FQGNSA come from the germline V gene. The CDR3 covers 18 residues. The full variable domain, its missing parts supplied by reference TRBV7-2 and TRBJ1-2, is GAGVSQSPSNKVTEKGKDVELRCDPISGHTALYWYRQSLGQGLEFLIYFQGNSAPDKSGLPSDRFSAERTGGSVSTLTIQRTQQEDSAVYLCASSPSFADSGGGYGYTFGSGTRLTVV.

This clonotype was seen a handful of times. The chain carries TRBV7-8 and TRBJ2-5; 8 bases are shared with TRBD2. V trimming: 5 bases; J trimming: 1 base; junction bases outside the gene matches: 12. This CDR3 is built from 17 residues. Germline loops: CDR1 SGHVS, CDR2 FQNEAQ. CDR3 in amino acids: CASSPRAGGAIQETQYF. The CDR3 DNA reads TGTGCCAGCAGCCCTAGGGCCGGGGGGGCTATCCAAGAGACCCAGTACTTC.

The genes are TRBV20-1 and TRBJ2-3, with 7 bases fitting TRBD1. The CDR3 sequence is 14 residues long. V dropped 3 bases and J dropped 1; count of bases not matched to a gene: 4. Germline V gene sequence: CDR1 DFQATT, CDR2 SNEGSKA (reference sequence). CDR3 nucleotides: TGCAGTGCTAGCCACAGGGGTGGCACAGATACGCAGTATTTT. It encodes CSASHRGGTDTQYF.

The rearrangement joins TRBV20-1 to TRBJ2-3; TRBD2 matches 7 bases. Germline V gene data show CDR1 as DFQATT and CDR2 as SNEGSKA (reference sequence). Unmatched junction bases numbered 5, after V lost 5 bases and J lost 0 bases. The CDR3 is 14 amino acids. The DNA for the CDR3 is TGCAGTGCTGGGCGGGAGTGGAGCACAGATACGCAGTATTTT. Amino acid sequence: CSAGREWSTDTQYF.

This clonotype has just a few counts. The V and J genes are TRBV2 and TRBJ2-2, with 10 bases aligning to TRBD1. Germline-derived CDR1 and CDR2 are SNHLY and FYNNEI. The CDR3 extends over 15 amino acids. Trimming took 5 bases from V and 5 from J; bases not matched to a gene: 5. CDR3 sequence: CASSSRDRGTGELFF. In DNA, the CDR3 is TGTGCCAGCAGTTCCCGGGACAGGGGTACCGGGGAGCTGTTTTTT.

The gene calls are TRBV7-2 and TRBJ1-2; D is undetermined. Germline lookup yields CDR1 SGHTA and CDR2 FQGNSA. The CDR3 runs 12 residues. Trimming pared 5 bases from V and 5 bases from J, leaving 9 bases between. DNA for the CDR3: TGTGCCAGCAGCGCCTCCTCTTATGGCTACACCTTC. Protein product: CASSASSYGYTF.

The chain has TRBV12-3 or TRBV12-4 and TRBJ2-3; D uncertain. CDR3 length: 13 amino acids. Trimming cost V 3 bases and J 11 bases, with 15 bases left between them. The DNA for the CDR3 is TGTGCCAGCAGTTTTAACGGCCTCCGAGGGCAGTATTTT. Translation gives CASSFNGLRGQYF.

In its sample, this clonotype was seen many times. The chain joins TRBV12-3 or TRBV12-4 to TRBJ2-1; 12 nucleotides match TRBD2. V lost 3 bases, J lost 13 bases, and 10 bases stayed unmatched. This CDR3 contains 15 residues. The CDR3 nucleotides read TGTGCCAGCAGTTTCGATTCTAGCGGGGGGGCCGCCCAGTTCTTC. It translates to CASSFDSSGGAAQFF.

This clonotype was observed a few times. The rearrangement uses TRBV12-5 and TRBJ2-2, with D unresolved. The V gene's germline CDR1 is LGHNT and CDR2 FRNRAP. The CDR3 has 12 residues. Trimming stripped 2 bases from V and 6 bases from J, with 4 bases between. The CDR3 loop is CASGLLPGELFF. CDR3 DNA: TGTGCTAGTGGTTTGCTCCCCGGGGAGCTGTTTTTT.

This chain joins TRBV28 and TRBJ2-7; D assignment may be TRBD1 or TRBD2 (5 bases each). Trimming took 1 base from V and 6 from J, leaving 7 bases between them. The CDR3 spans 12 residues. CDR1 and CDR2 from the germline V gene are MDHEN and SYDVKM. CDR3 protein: CASSLLGTEQYF. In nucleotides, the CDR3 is TGTGCCAGCAGTTTATTAGGGACCGAGCAGTACTTC.

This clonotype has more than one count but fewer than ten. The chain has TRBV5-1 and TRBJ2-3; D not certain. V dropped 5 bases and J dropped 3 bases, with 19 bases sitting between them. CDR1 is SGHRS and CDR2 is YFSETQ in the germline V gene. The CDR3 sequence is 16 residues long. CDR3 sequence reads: CASSYQGLFQTDTQYF. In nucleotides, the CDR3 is TGCGCCAGCAGTTACCAAGGATTATTCCAAACAGATACGCAGTATTTT.

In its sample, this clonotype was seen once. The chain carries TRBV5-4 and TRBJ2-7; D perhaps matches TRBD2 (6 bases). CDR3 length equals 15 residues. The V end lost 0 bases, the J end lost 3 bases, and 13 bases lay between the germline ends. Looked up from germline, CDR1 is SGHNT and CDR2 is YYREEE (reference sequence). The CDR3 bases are TGTGCCAGCAGCTTGGTGGGAGGCCATTTCTACGAGCAGTACTTC. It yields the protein CASSLVGGHFYEQYF.

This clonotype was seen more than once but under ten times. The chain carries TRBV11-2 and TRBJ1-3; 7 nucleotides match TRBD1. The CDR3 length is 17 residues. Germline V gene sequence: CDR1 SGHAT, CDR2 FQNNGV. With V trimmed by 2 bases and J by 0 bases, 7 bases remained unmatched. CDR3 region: CASSLRGQASSGNTIYF. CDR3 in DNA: TGTGCCAGCAGCTTACGAGGACAGGCCAGCTCTGGAAACACCATATATTTT. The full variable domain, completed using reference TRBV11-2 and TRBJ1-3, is EAGVAQSPRYKIIEKRQSVAFWCNPISGHATLYWYQQILGQGPKLLIQFQNNGVVDDSQLPKDRFSAERLKGVDSTLKIQPAKLEDSAVYLCASSLRGQASSGNTIYFGEGSWLTVV.

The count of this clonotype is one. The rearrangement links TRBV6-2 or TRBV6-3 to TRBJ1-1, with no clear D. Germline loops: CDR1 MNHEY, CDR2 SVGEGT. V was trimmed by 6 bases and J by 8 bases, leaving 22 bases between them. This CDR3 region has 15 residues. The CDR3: CASSSPRTGKGEAFF. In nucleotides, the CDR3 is TGTGCCAGCAGCTCCCCTCGGACGGGAAAGGGAGAAGCTTTCTTT.